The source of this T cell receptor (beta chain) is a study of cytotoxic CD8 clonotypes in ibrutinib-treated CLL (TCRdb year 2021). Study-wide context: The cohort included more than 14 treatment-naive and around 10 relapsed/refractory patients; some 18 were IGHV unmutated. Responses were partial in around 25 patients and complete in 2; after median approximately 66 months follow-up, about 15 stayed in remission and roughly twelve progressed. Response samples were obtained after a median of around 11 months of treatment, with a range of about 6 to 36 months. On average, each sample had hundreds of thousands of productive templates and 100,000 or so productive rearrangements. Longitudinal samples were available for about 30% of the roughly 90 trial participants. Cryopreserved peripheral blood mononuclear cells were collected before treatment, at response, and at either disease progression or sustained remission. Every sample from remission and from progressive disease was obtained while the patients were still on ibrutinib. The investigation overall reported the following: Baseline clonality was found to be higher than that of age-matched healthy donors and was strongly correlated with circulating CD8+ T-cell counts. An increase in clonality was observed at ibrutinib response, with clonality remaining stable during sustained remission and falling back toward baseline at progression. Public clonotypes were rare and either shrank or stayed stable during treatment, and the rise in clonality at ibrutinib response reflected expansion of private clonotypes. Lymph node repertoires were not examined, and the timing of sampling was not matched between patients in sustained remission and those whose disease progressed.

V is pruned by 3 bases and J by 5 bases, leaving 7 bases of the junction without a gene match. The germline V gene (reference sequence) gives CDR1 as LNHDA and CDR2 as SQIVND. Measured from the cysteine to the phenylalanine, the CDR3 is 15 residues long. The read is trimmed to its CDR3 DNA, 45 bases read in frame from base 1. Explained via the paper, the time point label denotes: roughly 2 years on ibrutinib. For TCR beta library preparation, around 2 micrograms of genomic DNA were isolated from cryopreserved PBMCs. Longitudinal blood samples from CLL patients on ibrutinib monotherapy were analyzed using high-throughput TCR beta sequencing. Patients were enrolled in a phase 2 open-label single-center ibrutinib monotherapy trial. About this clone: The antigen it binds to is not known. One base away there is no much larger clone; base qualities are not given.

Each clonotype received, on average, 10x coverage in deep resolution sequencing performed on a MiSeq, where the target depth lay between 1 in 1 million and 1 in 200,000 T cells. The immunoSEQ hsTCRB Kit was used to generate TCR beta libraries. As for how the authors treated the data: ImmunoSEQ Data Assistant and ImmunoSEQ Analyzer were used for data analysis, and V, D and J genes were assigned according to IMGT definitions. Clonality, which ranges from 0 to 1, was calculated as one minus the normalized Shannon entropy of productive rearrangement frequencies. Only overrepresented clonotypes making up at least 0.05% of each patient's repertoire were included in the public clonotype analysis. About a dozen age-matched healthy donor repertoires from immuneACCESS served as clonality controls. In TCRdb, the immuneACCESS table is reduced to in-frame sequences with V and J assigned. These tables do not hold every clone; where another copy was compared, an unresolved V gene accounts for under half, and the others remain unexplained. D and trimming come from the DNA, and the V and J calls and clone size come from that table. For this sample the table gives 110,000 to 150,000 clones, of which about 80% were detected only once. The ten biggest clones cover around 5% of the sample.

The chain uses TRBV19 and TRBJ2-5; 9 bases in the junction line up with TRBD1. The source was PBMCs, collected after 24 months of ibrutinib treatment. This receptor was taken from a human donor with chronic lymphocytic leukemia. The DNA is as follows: TGTGCCAGTAGTATCTCGGGACAGGGAAAGGAGACCCAGTACTTC. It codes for CASSISGQGKETQYF.